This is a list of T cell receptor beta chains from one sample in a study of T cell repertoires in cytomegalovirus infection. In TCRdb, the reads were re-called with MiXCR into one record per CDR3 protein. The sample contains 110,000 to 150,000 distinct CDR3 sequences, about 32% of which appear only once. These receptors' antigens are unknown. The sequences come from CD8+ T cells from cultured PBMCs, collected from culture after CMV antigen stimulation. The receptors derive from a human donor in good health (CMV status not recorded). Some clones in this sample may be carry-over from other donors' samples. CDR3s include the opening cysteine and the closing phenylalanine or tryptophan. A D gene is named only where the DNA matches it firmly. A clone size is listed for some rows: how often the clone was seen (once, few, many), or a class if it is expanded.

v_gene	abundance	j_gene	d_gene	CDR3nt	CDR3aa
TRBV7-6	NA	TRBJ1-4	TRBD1	TGTGCCAGCAGACCTCCGGGACAGGGGTATGAAAAACTGTTTTTT	CASRPPGQGYEKLFF
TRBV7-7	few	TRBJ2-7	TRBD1	TGTGCCAGCAGCTTAGCGCCAGGGGGAGAGCAGTACTTC	CASSLAPGGEQYF
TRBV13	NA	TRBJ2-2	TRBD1	TGTGCCAGCAGTCTACCGGGACAGGGGAACACCGGGGAGCTGTTTTTT	CASSLPGQGNTGELFF
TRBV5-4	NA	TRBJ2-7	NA	TGTGCCAGCAGCTTGGAACAGGATAACGAGCAGTACTTC	CASSLEQDNEQYF
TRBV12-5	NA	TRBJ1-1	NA	TGTGCTAGTGGTCCGGACAGCTCTGCTGAAGCTTTCTTT	CASGPDSSAEAFF
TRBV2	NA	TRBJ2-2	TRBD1	TGTGCCAGCAGTGAGACTTTAGGACAGGGGAATACCGGGGAGCTGTTTTTT	CASSETLGQGNTGELFF
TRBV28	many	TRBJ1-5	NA	TGTGCCAGCAGCATCGGACAGTCCTATAGCAATCAGCCCCAGCATTTT	CASSIGQSYSNQPQHF
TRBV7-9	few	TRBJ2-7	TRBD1	TGTGCCAGCAGCGTGGGACAGGGGAGTGCCGAGCAGTACTTC	CASSVGQGSAEQYF
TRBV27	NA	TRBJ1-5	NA	TGTGCCAGCAGTTTGTATCAGGACGGTTTGGAGCCCCAGCATTTT	CASSLYQDGLEPQHF
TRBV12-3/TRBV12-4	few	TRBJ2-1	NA	TGTGCCAGCAGTTTTGGGGCTAGCAGGCATAATGAGCAGTTCTTC	CASSFGASRHNEQFF
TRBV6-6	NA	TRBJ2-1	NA	TGTGCCAGCAACCTGGACACCTACAATGAGCAGTTCTTC	CASNLDTYNEQFF
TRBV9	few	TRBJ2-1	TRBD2	TGTGCCAGCAGCGGCGGGGGGGCATTAAGCTCCTACAATGAGCAGTTCTTC	CASSGGGALSSYNEQFF
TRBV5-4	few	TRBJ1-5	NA	TGTGCCAGCAGCTTGGTTCCAGGGGACGATCAGCCCCAGCATTTT	CASSLVPGDDQPQHF
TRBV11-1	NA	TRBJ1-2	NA	TGTGCCAGTCGGGGCGTATATGGCTACACCTTC	CASRGVYGYTF
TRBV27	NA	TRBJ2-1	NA	TGTGCCAGCAGTTTAGGGCGGGGAGCCTCCTACAATGAGCAGTTCTTC	CASSLGRGASYNEQFF
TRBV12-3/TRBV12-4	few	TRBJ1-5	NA	TGTGCCAGCAGCCAAGCGAGGGACCTCAATCAGCCCCAGCATTTT	CASSQARDLNQPQHF